A selection of T cell receptor beta chains follows, all from one sample in a study of blood T cell repertoires in COVID-19. Only in-frame clones appear in the TCRdb table, and some are missing; sequencing was by immunoSEQ multiplex PCR. The profile covers more than 85,000 clones, with 82% appearing a single time and roughly 18% taken by the ten largest. Sequenced input: peripheral blood. These receptors were taken from a man of 80 years or more with acute or convalescent COVID-19. Both conserved end residues are part of each CDR3. The size entry is marked missing in some rows and otherwise reads once, few, many or a size class.

J gene	clone size	V gene	CDR3 protein
TRBJ2-1	-	TRBV6-5	CASSYGRSREQFF
TRBJ2-3	-	TRBV6-6	CASSPGGTSTDTQYF
TRBJ1-4	-	TRBV6-5	CASSRDRTPTEKLFF
TRBJ2-3	-	TRBV5-1	CASSVGGGTDTQYF
TRBJ2-5	few	TRBV6-2/TRBV6-3	CASSYSGLAVQETQYF
TRBJ1-3	-	TRBV29-1	CSVEGTGGHTIYF
TRBJ2-7	-	TRBV5-6	CASSLGGTGEHEQYF
TRBJ1-1	-	TRBV6-4	CASSRTGWATEAFF
TRBJ2-5	-	TRBV6-5	CASSPGGQKETQYF
TRBJ1-5	-	TRBV30	CAWSGQISNQPQHF
TRBJ2-2	-	TRBV28	CASLSGTGPGELFF
TRBJ2-7	-	TRBV5-6	CASSLGGTGAYEQYF
TRBJ2-7	-	TRBV5-1	CASSLEGEGSEQYF
TRBJ2-1	-	TRBV28	CASSTWDREIRRQFF
TRBJ2-2	-	TRBV5-1	CASSLGGTAEATGELFF
TRBJ1-2	-	TRBV9	CASSATGKGYTF
TRBJ2-7	-	TRBV6-2/TRBV6-3	CASSHATSSYEQYF
TRBJ1-6	-	TRBV18	CASSPRDNSPLHF
TRBJ2-7	few	TRBV9	CASSVGQSTYEQYF
TRBJ2-5	-	TRBV11-2	CASSFGFETQYF
TRBJ1-5	-	TRBV18	CASSPRRGDGNQPQHF
TRBJ1-5	few	TRBV2	CASSVKGLVNQPQHF
TRBJ1-5	-	TRBV5-6	CASSLGDRGGPQHF
TRBJ2-1	-	TRBV6-2/TRBV6-3	CASSQRVKNNEQFF
TRBJ1-5	-	TRBV7-2	CASSPGVGGGNQPQHF
TRBJ1-1	-	TRBV7-2	CASSQGLGHTEAFF
TRBJ1-3	-	TRBV9	CASSVSGQGTGNTIYF
TRBJ2-1	-	TRBV20-1	CSTDRGEQFF
TRBJ2-7	once	TRBV5-6	CASSQTSGYEQYF
TRBJ1-6	-	TRBV2	CASSEGPLRFNSPLHF
TRBJ2-7	once	TRBV9	CASSVGDTTYEQYF
TRBJ2-2	-	TRBV19	CASSPGTGGKTGELFF
TRBJ2-6	-	TRBV5-1	CASSLGQGAGANVLTF
TRBJ2-1	-	TRBV6-1	CASSERGSGSPGVYNEQFF
TRBJ2-7	-	TRBV7-9	CASSLTRGAYEQYF
TRBJ1-2	-	TRBV6-5	CASSPIQGIGYTF
TRBJ2-1	-	TRBV4-3	CASSQVGTGGFGEQFF
TRBJ1-4	once	TRBV7-6	CASSRGGGPNEKLFF
TRBJ2-3	-	TRBV30	CAAGGRVSTDTQYF
TRBJ2-3	-	TRBV29-1	CSVSRGGLSTDTQYF
TRBJ2-3	-	TRBV6-6	CASSPGTGRDTQYF
TRBJ2-7	-	TRBV29-1	CSARTGASYEQYF
TRBJ2-5	-	TRBV6-2/TRBV6-3	CASSSWTSPLQETQYF
TRBJ2-7	-	TRBV6-5	CASSSPGLPYEQYF
TRBJ1-2	-	TRBV27	CASSFTGNYGYTF
TRBJ2-5	-	TRBV9	CASSVATQGATETQYF
TRBJ2-2	-	TRBV28	CASSPLPRAGGELFF
TRBJ2-1	once	TRBV25-1	CASSGVSSYNEQFF
TRBJ1-2	-	TRBV5-6	CASSLGTEYTNYGYTF
TRBJ2-7	many	TRBV7-2	CASSPQAGPYEQYF
TRBJ2-5	-	TRBV7-8	CASSLGVKETQYF
TRBJ1-1	once	TRBV27	CASSYRGNTEAFF
TRBJ2-6	-	TRBV29-1	CSVGGIGANVLTF